This TCR beta chain was recorded in a study of T cell changes during pregnancy in multiple sclerosis. The CDR3 consists of 14 residues. Germline V gene sequence: CDR1 MNHEY, CDR2 SVGAGI. V gave up 4 bases and J gave up 3 bases, with 10 bases separating them. Repertoires were generated with immunoSEQ multiplex PCR, while TCRdb's copy carries only in-frame clones and drops some. The sample lists under 70,000 clones; around 91% were seen once. The receptor was isolated from a female donor in good health, enrolled as a control in a pregnancy study. This chain uses TRBV6-5 with TRBJ1-5, with D possibly being TRBD1 (5 bases). Material: peripheral blood, obtained after pregnancy. CDR3 in DNA: TGTGCCAGCAGTTTGGGGGGAAACAATCAGCCCCAGCATTTT. Encoded protein: CASSLGGNNQPQHF.